The rows below give T cell receptor beta chains drawn from one sample of a study of tumor-infiltrating lymphocytes in oesophageal squamous cell carcinoma. TCRdb reprocessed the PCR reads with MiXCR, giving one entry per CDR3 protein. The data contain around 13,000 distinct CDR3 sequences, around 50% of them singletons. The specimen was esophageal tumor tissue. These receptors all come from a female donor with esophageal squamous cell carcinoma. Both conserved end residues are part of each CDR3. D genes are given only for firm matches. Size is stated for part of the rows, as once, few or many counts, or as a class when the clone is expanded.

CDR3 protein	CDR3 DNA	D gene	J gene	V gene	clone size	CDR3 length
CASSSGVAYEQYF	TGTGCCAGCAGCTCAGGTGTGGCCTACGAGCAGTACTTC	-	TRBJ2-7	TRBV7-2	-	13
CASSSRTGDEKLFF	TGTGCCAGCAGCTCCCGGACAGGGGATGAAAAACTGTTTTTT	TRBD1	TRBJ1-4	TRBV11-2	medium-sized	14
CATSDYLRGSSYNEQFF	TGTGCCACCAGTGATTACCTCAGGGGGAGCTCCTACAATGAGCAGTTCTTC	TRBD1	TRBJ2-1	TRBV24-1	-	17
CASSDLTTLEETQYF	TGTGCCAGCAGTGACCTTACCACTCTTGAAGAGACCCAGTACTTC	-	TRBJ2-5	TRBV25-1	-	15
CASSELRTGAGANVLTF	TGTGCCAGCAGTGAATTAAGGACAGGGGCCGGGGCCAACGTCCTGACTTTC	TRBD1	TRBJ2-6	TRBV6-1	medium-sized	17
CSFVKSGGGLAEQFF	TGCAGCTTTGTGAAGAGCGGAGGGGGCTTAGCTGAGCAGTTCTTC	-	TRBJ2-1	TRBV29-1	once	15
CASSSGQSGANVLTF	TGTGCCAGCAGCTCCGGACAGTCTGGGGCCAACGTCCTGACTTTC	-	TRBJ2-6	TRBV11-2	-	15
CASSLAKQSPTDTQYF	TGTGCCAGCAGCTTAGCTAAGCAGTCCCCCACAGATACGCAGTATTTT	-	TRBJ2-3	TRBV7-8	few	16
CASSLVIGGTDTQYF	TGTGCCAGCAGTTTAGTGATTGGGGGCACAGATACGCAGTATTTT	-	TRBJ2-3	TRBV12-3/TRBV12-4	-	15
CASSGRGWVLEAFF	TGTGCCAGCAGTGGGAGGGGATGGGTCCTTGAAGCTTTCTTT	-	TRBJ1-1	TRBV6-1	-	14
CASSLVRRSGGLYEQYF	TGTGCCAGCAGCTTAGTCAGGCGTAGCGGGGGTCTCTACGAGCAGTACTTC	TRBD2	TRBJ2-7	TRBV7-8	-	17
CASSPGQGYNEQFF	TGTGCCAGCAGCCCCGGACAGGGATACAATGAGCAGTTCTTC	TRBD1	TRBJ2-1	TRBV11-1	-	14
CASSPSGMTDTQYF	TGTGCCAGCAGCCCTAGCGGGATGACAGATACGCAGTATTTT	TRBD2	TRBJ2-3	TRBV28	-	14
CASSRQGRLAKNIQYF	TGTGCCAGCAGTAGGCAGGGGCGTCTAGCCAAAAACATTCAGTACTTC	-	TRBJ2-4	TRBV27	large	16
CASSFGVSSGANVLTF	TGTGCCAGCAGCTTCGGGGTTAGCTCTGGGGCCAACGTCCTGACTTTC	-	TRBJ2-6	TRBV7-2	-	16
CASSFRQGRVGYGYTF	TGTGCCAGCAGTTTCCGACAGGGGCGAGTCGGCTATGGCTACACCTTC	TRBD1	TRBJ1-2	TRBV28	once	16
CASSLRDYRRDTQYF	TGTGCCAGCAGCTTACGGGACTACCGTCGGGATACGCAGTATTTT	TRBD2	TRBJ2-3	TRBV5-6	once	15
CASSITGVGTDTQYF	TGTGCCAGCAGCATCACAGGGGTTGGCACAGATACGCAGTATTTT	TRBD1	TRBJ2-3	TRBV7-3	-	15
CASSRTGQENTGELFF	TGTGCCAGCAGCCGGACGGGACAGGAGAACACCGGGGAGCTGTTTTTT	TRBD1	TRBJ2-2	TRBV7-8	-	16
CASILGGQGALGQYF	TGTGCCAGCATCCTAGGAGGACAGGGGGCTTTGGGGCAGTACTTC	TRBD1	TRBJ2-5	TRBV6-1	-	15
CASSLGSSGETQYF	TGTGCCAGCAGCTTAGGGAGTTCCGGGGAGACCCAGTACTTC	-	TRBJ2-5	TRBV11-1	-	14
CASSHQGDETQYF	TGTGCCAGCAGCCACCAGGGGGATGAGACCCAGTACTTC	TRBD1	TRBJ2-5	TRBV9	-	13
CASSHRGAYEQFF	TGTGCCAGCAGCCACCGCGGGGCCTACGAGCAGTTCTTC	-	TRBJ2-1	TRBV7-6	-	13
CASSFSASGGQFF	TGTGCCAGCAGCTTCTCAGCTAGCGGGGGGCAGTTCTTC	TRBD2	TRBJ2-1	TRBV7-3	-	13
CASSLQAGGGTDTQYF	TGTGCCAGCAGCTTACAAGCGGGGGGGGGTACAGATACGCAGTATTTT	TRBD2	TRBJ2-3	TRBV11-2	-	16
CASTHSSGRGGELFF	TGTGCCAGCACCCATAGTAGCGGGAGAGGCGGGGAGCTGTTTTTT	TRBD2	TRBJ2-2	TRBV7-2	medium-sized	15
CASSLFQGAGETQYF	TGTGCTAGCAGCTTATTCCAGGGGGCCGGAGAGACCCAGTACTTC	TRBD1	TRBJ2-5	TRBV7-6	once	15
CASSFGTSGTGDTQYF	TGTGCCAGCAGCTTTGGGACTAGCGGGACCGGAGATACGCAGTATTTT	TRBD2	TRBJ2-3	TRBV7-3	once	16
CASGTGGFRAKNIQYF	TGTGCCAGCGGGACAGGGGGGTTTCGTGCCAAAAACATTCAGTACTTC	TRBD1	TRBJ2-4	TRBV28	-	16
CASSPTASYNEQFF	TGTGCCAGCAGTCCTACTGCCTCCTACAATGAGCAGTTCTTC	-	TRBJ2-1	TRBV7-9	-	14
CASSRKASGYSTDTQYF	TGTGCCAGCAGCCGAAAAGCTAGCGGGTACAGCACAGATACGCAGTATTTT	TRBD2	TRBJ2-3	TRBV12-3/TRBV12-4	-	17
CAPTGSGETNEKLFF	TGTGCTCCCACGGGTAGTGGGGAAACTAATGAAAAACTGTTTTTT	-	TRBJ1-4	TRBV10-3	medium-sized	15
CASSPRQGDNSPLHF	TGTGCCAGCAGTCCCAGACAGGGGGATAATTCACCCCTCCACTTC	TRBD1	TRBJ2-7	TRBV12-3/TRBV12-4	medium-sized	15
CASSSRGTGGTEQYF	TGTGCCAGCAGCTCGCGTGGGACAGGAGGAACCGAGCAGTACTTC	TRBD1	TRBJ2-7	TRBV7-4	-	15
CASRIYNEQFF	TGTGCCAGCAGGATCTACAATGAGCAGTTCTTC	-	TRBJ2-1	TRBV28	few	11
CASSRLGQLTYNEQFF	TGTGCCAGCAGCCGCCTAGGGCAGCTGACCTACAATGAGCAGTTCTTC	-	TRBJ2-1	TRBV7-9	large	16
CASSEGHRQETQYF	TGTGCCAGCAGCGAGGGACACCGTCAAGAGACCCAGTACTTC	-	TRBJ2-5	TRBV7-9	-	14
CATSSRTGQNTQYF	TGTGCCACCAGCAGCCGGACAGGGCAAAATACGCAGTATTTT	TRBD1	TRBJ2-3	TRBV24-1	-	14
CASSLRDRGHNEQFF	TGTGCCAGCAGCTTAAGGGACAGGGGCCACAATGAGCAGTTCTTC	TRBD1	TRBJ2-1	TRBV7-4	-	15
CASSSLRGRDYNEQFF	TGTGCCAGCAGTTCCCTGCGCGGGAGGGACTACAATGAGCAGTTCTTC	TRBD2	TRBJ2-1	TRBV12-3/TRBV12-4	-	16
CASTESRVGRAFF	TGTGCCAGCACCGAAAGCAGGGTAGGACGCGCTTTCTTT	-	TRBJ1-1	TRBV6-1	-	13
CASSSWTVSSYNEQYF	TGTGCCAGCAGCTCCTGGACAGTGAGCTCCTACAATGAGCAGTACTTC	-	TRBJ2-7	TRBV7-9	few	16
CASSFQGHEQFF	TGTGCCAGCAGTTTTCAGGGCCACGAGCAGTTCTTC	-	TRBJ2-1	TRBV12-3/TRBV12-4	-	12
CASSSWTVSSYNEQFF	TGTGCCAGCAGCTCCTGGACAGTGAGCTCCTACAATGAGCAGTTCTTC	-	TRBJ2-1	TRBV7-9	many	16
CAMGQGAYEQYF	TGTGCCATGGGACAGGGGGCTTACGAGCAGTACTTC	TRBD1	TRBJ2-7	TRBV6-1	-	12
CASSSSDISPHYEQYF	TGTGCCAGCAGCTCCTCGGACATATCCCCCCATTACGAGCAGTACTTC	-	TRBJ2-7	TRBV7-6	-	16
CASGLATGENSNQPQHF	TGTGCTAGTGGTTTGGCGACGGGAGAAAATAGCAATCAGCCCCAGCATTTT	-	TRBJ1-5	TRBV12-5	-	17
CASSLFQERGEKLFF	TGTGCCAGCAGCTTATTCCAGGAAAGAGGTGAAAAACTGTTTTTT	-	TRBJ1-4	TRBV7-6	-	15
CASSSSTGKHNEQFF	TGTGCCAGCAGTTCCTCGACAGGGAAGCACAATGAGCAGTTCTTC	TRBD1	TRBJ2-1	TRBV12-3/TRBV12-4	-	15
CASSVGLAYEQYF	TGTGCCAGCAGCGTAGGACTAGCCTATGAGCAGTACTTC	TRBD2	TRBJ2-5	TRBV9	-	13